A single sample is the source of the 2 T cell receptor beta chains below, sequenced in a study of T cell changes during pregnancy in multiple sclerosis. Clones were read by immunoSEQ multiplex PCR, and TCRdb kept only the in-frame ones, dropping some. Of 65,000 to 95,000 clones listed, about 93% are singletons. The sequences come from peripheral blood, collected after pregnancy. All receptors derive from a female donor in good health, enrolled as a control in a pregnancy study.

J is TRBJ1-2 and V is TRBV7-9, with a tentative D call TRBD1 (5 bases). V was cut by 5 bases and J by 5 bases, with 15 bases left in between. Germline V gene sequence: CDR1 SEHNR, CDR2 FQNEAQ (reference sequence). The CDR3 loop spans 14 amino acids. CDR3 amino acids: CASSPDSPSYGYTF. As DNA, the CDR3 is TGTGCCAGCAGCCCCGACAGCCCCTCGTATGGCTACACCTTC.

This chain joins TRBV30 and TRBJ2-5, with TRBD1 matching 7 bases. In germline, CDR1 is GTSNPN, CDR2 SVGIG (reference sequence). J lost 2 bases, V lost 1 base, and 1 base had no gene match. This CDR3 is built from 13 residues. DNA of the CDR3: TGTGCCTGGAGTGGGACAGGTCAAGAGACCCAGTACTTC. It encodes CAWSGTGQETQYF.